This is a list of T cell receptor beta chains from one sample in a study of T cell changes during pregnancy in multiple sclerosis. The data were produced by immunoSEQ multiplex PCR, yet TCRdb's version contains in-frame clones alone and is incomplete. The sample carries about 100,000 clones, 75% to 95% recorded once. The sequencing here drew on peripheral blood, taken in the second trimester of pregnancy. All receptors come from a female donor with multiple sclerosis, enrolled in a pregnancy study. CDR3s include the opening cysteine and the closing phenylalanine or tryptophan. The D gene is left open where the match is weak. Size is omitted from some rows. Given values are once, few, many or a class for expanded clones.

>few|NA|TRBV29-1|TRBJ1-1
CSVNSGLNTEAFF
TGCAGCGTTAACAGCGGGCTGAACACTGAAGCTTTCTTT
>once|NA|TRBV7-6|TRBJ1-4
CASSLVTSGGNEKLFF
TGTGCCAGCAGCTTAGTTACTTCGGGGGGCAATGAAAAACTGTTTTTT
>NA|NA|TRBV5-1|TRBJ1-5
CASSLGGYSNQPQHF
TGCGCCAGCAGCTTGGGCGGTTATAGCAATCAGCCCCAGCATTTT
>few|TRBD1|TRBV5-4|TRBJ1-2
CASRTGGSYGYTF
TGTGCCAGCAGGACAGGGGGCTCCTATGGCTACACCTTC
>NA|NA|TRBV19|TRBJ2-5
CASSIGPYRDTSQETQYF
TGTGCCAGTAGTATAGGTCCGTACCGGGACACTAGCCAAGAGACCCAGTACTTC
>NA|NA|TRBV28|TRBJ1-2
CASSPQGSDHYGYTF
TGTGCCAGCAGTCCCCAGGGAAGCGACCACTATGGCTACACCTTC
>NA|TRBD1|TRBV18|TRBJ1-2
CASSRTMQGARGYTF
TGTGCCAGCTCACGAACAATGCAGGGGGCGAGAGGCTACACCTTC
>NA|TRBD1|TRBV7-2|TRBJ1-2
CASSSGPITGVYGYTF
TGTGCCAGCAGCTCCGGGCCAATAACAGGGGTCTATGGCTACACCTTC
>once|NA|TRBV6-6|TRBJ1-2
CASSSGGARVYGYTF
TGTGCCAGCAGTTCCGGCGGGGCGCGGGTTTATGGCTACACCTTC
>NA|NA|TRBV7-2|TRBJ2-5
CASSPPGAGGETQYF
TGTGCCAGCAGCCCCCCCGGGGCAGGGGGGGAGACCCAGTACTTC
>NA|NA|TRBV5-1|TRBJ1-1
CASSLAIGGTEAFF
TGCGCCAGCAGCTTGGCAATCGGAGGCACTGAAGCTTTCTTT
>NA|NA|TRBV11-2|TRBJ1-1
CASSLGHGNTEAFF
TGTGCCAGCAGCTTAGGTCACGGGAACACTGAAGCTTTCTTT
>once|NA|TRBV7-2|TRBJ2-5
CASSISVPQETQYF
TGTGCCAGCAGCATCTCCGTCCCGCAAGAGACCCAGTACTTC
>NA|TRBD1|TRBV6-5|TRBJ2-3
CASSFDRGLTDTQYF
TGTGCCAGCAGTTTTGACAGGGGGCTCACAGATACGCAGTATTTT
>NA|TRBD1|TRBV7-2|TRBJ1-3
CASSLRGQGDTNSGNTIYF
TGTGCCAGCAGCTTACGGGGACAGGGTGATACTAACTCTGGAAACACCATATATTTT
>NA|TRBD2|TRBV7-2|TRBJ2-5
CASSLGASGVQETQYF
TGTGCCAGCAGCTTAGGGGCTAGCGGAGTCCAAGAGACCCAGTACTTC
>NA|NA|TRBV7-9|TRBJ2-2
CASSYNRAGELFF
TGTGCCAGCAGCTACAACAGGGCCGGGGAGCTGTTTTTT
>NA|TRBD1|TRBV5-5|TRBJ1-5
CASSTGQTSNQPQHF
TGTGCCAGCAGCACGGGACAGACTAGCAATCAGCCCCAGCATTTT
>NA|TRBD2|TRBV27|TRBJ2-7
CASSSPLAGPPYEQYF
TGTGCCAGCAGTTCGCCTCTAGCGGGGCCACCCTACGAGCAGTACTTC
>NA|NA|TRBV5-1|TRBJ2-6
CASSLQGYTSGANVLTF
TGCGCCAGCAGCTTACAGGGATACACCTCTGGGGCCAACGTCCTGACTTTC
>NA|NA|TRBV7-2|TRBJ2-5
CASSLAGGETQYF
TGTGCCAGCAGCTTAGCCGGCGGGGAGACCCAGTACTTC
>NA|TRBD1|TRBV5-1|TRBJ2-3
CASSLWDRRTDTQYF
TGCGCCAGCAGCTTGTGGGACAGACGCACAGATACGCAGTATTTT
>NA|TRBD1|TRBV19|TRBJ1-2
CASSILKQGAFPYGYTF
TGTGCCAGTAGTATCCTAAAACAGGGGGCATTCCCCTATGGCTACACCTTC
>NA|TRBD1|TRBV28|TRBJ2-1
CASRNRGPLGEQFF
TGTGCCAGCAGAAACAGGGGACCCCTCGGTGAGCAGTTCTTC
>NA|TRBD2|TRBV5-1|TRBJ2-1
CASSLVTSGSSYNEQFF
TGCGCCAGCAGCTTGGTGACTAGCGGGAGTTCCTACAATGAGCAGTTCTTC
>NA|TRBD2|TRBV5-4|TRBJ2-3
CASSLGGTSGSLSQYF
TGTGCCAGCAGCTTGGGGGGGACTAGCGGGTCTCTCTCGCAGTATTTT
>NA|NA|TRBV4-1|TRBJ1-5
CASSQDPGRNQPQHF
TGCGCCAGCAGCCAAGATCCAGGGCGCAATCAGCCCCAGCATTTT
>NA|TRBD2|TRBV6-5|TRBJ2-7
CASSPLAGAYYEQYF
TGTGCCAGCAGTCCGCTAGCGGGAGCATACTACGAGCAGTACTTC
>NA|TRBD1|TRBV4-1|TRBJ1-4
CASSQGQGGAVEKLFF
TGCGCCAGCAGCCAAGGTCAGGGGGGAGCAGTCGAAAAACTGTTTTTT
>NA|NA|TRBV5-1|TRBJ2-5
CASSTEETQYF
TGCGCCAGCAGTACAGAAGAGACCCAGTACTTC
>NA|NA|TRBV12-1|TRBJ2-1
CASSHVGYIPRYNEQFF
TGTGCCAGCAGCCACGTAGGTTACATCCCGAGGTACAATGAGCAGTTCTTC
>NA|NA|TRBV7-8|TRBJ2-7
CASSLDGGEFPYEQYF
TGTGCCAGCAGCTTAGACGGCGGGGAATTCCCCTACGAGCAGTACTTC
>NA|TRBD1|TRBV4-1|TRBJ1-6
CASSQRQGYNSPLHF
TGCGCCAGCAGCCAGCGACAGGGGTATAATTCACCCCTCCACTTT